Sequencing of this T cell receptor beta chain was carried out in a study of breast tumors, draining lymph nodes, adjacent tissues. General study points: Tumor and nontumor repertoires were significantly more similar in luminal-like than in basal-like breast cancer. The data were judged consistent with most tumor T cells coming from lymph node and expanding in tumor. Compared with lymph nodes, tumors were less diverse; compared with nontumor tissue, more.

Germline CDR1 SNHLY, CDR2 FYNNEI. V lost 8 bases, J lost 8 bases, and 16 bases lay in between. This CDR3 region has 14 residues. About this clonotype: Its target is not known.

MiXCR, applied by TCRdb to the multiplex PCR reads, yields one record per CDR3 protein. Among about 21,000 distinct CDR3 sequences listed, 45% to 60% were seen once. The V gene is TRBV2, the J gene TRBJ1-6; the D gene is possibly TRBD1 (5 bases). Sequencing used breast tumor tissue. The clonotype was recovered from a female donor with breast cancer. Some clones in this sample may be carry-over from other donors' samples. The CDR3 is CASGSAGLDSPLHF. The CDR3 bases are TGTGCCAGCGGGTCGGCAGGGCTCGATTCACCCCTCCACTTT.